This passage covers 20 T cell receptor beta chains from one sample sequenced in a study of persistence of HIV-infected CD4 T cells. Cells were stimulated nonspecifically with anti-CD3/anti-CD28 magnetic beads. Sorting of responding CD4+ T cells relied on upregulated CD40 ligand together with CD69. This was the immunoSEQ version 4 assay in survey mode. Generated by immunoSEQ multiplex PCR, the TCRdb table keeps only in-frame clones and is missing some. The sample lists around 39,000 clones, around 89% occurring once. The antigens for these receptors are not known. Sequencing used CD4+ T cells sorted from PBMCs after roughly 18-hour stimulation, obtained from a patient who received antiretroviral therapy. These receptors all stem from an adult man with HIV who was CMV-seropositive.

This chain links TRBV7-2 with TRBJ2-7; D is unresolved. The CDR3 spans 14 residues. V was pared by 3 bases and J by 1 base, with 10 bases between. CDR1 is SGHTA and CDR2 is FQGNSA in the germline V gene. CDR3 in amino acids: CASSLGRVSYEQYF. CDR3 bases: TGTGCCAGCAGCTTGGGTCGGGTTTCCTACGAGCAGTACTTC.

The CDR3 loop is CASTWRDGGYNEQFF. The CDR3 DNA reads TGTGCCAGCACCTGGCGGGACGGGGGGTACAATGAGCAGTTCTTC. The V call is TRBV3-1 (or the pseudogene TRBV3-2), the J call TRBJ2-1; 7 positions agree with TRBD2. V lost 7 bases, J lost 4 bases, and 10 bases stayed unmatched. This CDR3 has 15 amino acids. Germline CDR1 and CDR2: LGHDT and YNNKEL (reference sequence).

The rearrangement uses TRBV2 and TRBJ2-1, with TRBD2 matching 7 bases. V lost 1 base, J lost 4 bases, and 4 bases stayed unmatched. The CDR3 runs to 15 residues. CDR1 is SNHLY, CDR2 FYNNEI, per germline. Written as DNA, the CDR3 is TGTGCCAGCAGTGAAGAAGCGGGAACTTACAATGAGCAGTTCTTC. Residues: CASSEEAGTYNEQFF.

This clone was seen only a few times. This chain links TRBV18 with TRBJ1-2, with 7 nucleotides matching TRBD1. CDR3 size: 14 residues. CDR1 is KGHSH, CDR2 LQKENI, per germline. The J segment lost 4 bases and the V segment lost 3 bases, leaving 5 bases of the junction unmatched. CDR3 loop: CASSPDRDTYGYTF. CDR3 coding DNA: TGTGCCAGCTCACCCGACAGGGACACCTATGGCTACACCTTC.

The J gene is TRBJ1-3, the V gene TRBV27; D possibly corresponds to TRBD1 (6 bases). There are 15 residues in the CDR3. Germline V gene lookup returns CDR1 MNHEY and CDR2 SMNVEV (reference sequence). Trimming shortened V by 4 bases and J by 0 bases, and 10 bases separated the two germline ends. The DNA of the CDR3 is TGTGCCAGCAGTTCCAGGGGAAACTCTGGAAACACCATATATTTT. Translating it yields CASSSRGNSGNTIYF.

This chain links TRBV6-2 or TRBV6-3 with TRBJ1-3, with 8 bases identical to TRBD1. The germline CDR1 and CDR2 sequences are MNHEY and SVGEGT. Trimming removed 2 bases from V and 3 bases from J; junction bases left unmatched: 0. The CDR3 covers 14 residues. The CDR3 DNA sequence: TGTGCCAGCAGTTACGACAGGGGTGGAAACACCATATATTTT. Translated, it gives CASSYDRGGNTIYF.

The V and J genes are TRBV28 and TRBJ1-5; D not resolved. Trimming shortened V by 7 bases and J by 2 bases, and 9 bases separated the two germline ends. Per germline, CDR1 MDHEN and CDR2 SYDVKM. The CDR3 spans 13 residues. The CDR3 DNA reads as TGTGCCAGCAAAACCCCGGGCAATCAGCCCCAGCATTTT. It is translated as CASKTPGNQPQHF.

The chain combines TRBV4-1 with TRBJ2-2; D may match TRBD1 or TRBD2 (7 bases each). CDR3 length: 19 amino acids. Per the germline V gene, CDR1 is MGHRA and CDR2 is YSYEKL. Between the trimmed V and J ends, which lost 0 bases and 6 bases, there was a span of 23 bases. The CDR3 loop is CASSQDPDRAGEVPGELFF. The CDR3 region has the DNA TGCGCCAGCAGCCAAGATCCAGACAGGGCGGGAGAGGTGCCCGGGGAGCTGTTTTTT.

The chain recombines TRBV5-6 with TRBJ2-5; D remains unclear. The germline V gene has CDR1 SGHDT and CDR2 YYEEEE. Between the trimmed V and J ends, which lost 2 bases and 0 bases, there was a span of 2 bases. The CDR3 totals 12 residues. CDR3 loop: CASSLNQETQYF. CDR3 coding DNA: TGTGCCAGCAGCTTAAACCAAGAGACCCAGTACTTC.

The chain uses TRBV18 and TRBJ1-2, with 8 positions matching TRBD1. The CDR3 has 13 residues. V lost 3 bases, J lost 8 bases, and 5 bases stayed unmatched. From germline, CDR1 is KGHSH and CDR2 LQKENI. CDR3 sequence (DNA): TGTGCCAGCTCACCCGGACAGGGCGAGGGCTACACCTTC. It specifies CASSPGQGEGYTF. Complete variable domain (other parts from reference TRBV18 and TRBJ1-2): NAGVMQNPRHLVRRRGQEARLRCSPMKGHSHVYWYRQLPEEGLKFMVYLQKENIIDESGMPKERFSAEFPKEGPSILRIQQVVRGDSAAYFCASSPGQGEGYTFGSGTRLTVV.

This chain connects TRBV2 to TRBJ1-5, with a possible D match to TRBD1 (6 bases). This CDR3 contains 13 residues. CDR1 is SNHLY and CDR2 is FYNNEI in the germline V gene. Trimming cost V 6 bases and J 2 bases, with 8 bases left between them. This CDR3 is CASRRQGNQPQHF. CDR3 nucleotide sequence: TGTGCCAGCAGAAGACAGGGCAATCAGCCCCAGCATTTT. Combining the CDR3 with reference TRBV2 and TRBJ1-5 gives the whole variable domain EPEVTQTPSHQVTQMGQEVILRCVPISNHLYFYWYRQILGQKVEFLVSFYNNEISEKSEIFDDQFSVERPDGSNFTLKIRSTKLEDSAMYFCASRRQGNQPQHFGDGTRLSIL.

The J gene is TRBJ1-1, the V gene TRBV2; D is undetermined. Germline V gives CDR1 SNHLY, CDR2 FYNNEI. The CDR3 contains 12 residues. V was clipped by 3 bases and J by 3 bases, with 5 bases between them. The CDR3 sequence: CASSERYTEAFF. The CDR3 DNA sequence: TGTGCCAGCAGTGAGAGGTACACTGAAGCTTTCTTT.

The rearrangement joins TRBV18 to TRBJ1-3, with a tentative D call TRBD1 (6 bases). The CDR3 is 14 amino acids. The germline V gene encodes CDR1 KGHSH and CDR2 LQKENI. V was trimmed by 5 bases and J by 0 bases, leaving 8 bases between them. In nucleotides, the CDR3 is TGTGCCAGCTCAGCGGACAGCTCTGGAAACACCATATATTTT. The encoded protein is CASSADSSGNTIYF.

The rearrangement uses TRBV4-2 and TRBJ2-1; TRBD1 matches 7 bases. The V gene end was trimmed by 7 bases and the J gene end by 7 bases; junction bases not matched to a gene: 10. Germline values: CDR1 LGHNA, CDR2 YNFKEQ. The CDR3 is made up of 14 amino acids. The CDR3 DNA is TGTGCCAGCACCAATGTAGGGGGCATAAATGAGCAGTTCTTC. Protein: CASTNVGGINEQFF.

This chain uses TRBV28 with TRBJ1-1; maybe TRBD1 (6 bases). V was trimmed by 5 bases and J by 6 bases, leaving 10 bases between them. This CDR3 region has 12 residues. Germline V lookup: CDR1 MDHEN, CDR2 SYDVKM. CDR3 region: CASSRGGAEAFF. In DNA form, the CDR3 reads TGTGCCAGCAGTAGGGGGGGGGCTGAAGCTTTCTTT.

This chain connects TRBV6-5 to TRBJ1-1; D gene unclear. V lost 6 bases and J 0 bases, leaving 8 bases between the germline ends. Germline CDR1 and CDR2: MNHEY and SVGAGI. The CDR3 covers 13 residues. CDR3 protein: CASSRQLNTEAFF. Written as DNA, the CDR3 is TGTGCCAGCAGCCGCCAACTGAACACTGAAGCTTTCTTT.

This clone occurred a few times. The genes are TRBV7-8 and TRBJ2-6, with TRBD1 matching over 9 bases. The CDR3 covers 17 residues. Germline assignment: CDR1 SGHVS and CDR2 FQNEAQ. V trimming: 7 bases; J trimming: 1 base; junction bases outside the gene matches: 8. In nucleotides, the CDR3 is TGTGCCAGCATGTTTGGGACAGGGAGATCTGGGGCCAACGTCCTGACTTTC. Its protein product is CASMFGTGRSGANVLTF.

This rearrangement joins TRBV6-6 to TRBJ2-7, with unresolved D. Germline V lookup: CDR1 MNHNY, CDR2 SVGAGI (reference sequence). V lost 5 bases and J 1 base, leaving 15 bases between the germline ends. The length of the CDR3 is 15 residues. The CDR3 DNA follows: TGTGCCAGCAGTCCCCCTGGGGTAGGTTCCTACGAGCAGTACTTC. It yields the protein CASSPPGVGSYEQYF.

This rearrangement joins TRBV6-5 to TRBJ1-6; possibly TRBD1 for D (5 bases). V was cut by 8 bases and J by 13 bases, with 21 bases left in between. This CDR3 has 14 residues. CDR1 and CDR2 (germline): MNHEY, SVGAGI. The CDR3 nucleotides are TGTGCCAGCTTCCCCCGGGACCGTAACGATCCCCTCCACTTT. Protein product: CASFPRDRNDPLHF.

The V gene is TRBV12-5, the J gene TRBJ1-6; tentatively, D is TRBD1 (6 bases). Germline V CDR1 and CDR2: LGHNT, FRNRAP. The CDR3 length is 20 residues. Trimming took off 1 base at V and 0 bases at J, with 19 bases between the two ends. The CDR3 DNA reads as TGTGCTAGTGGTTTGGAGGCCAGGGGACACCGAAGCTCCTATAATTCACCCCTCCACTTT. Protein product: CASGLEARGHRSSYNSPLHF.